This TCR beta chain was sequenced during a study of T cell responses to AZD1222 COVID-19 vaccine. Study results and caveats: Just five or six AZD1222 recipients were seropositive at baseline.

About this clone: Its antigen remains unknown. This CDR3 is also generated by other DNA sequences in the sample.

The CDR3 length is 12 residues. V was pared by 3 bases and J by 4 bases, with 0 bases of the junction left unmatched. The data were produced by immunoSEQ multiplex PCR, yet TCRdb's version contains in-frame clones alone and is incomplete. The sample comprises around 130,000 clones, approximately 85% of which are singletons, and just under 9.5% rests with the top ten. The TCR was taken from an adult in good health. Source: peripheral blood, taken on day 0 of AZD1222 vaccination. This chain connects TRBV12-3 or TRBV12-4 to TRBJ2-7, with TRBD1 matching over 7 bases. The CDR3 protein is CASSLTGYEQYF. The CDR3 DNA is TGTGCCAGCAGTTTGACAGGGTACGAGCAGTACTTC.